This TCR beta chain was documented in a study of blood T cell repertoires in COVID-19. About the study: Acute and convalescent COVID-19 samples came from the United States, Italy and Spain.

The germline V and J ends were trimmed by 0 bases and 1 base, with 13 bases remaining between them. Germline V gene data show CDR1 as SGDLS and CDR2 as YYNGEE. The CDR3 runs 16 residues. Each participant's cohort was designated according to participant-reported clinical history. In the authors' workflow: Quantification of nucleated cells was approximated via reference gene primer amplification. The table came from immunoSEQ multiplex PCR; TCRdb's copy has only in-frame clones and leaves some out. V, J and clone size are taken as reported in that table, and D and trimming were inferred from the DNA itself. Here the sample spans roughly 280,000 clones, 75% to 90% being singletons.

The chain recombines TRBV9 with TRBJ1-1; D remains ambiguous. The TCR was taken from a woman aged 25 to 45 with acute COVID-19. Sample: PBMCs or T cells enriched from blood (not recorded which). The CDR3 DNA reads TGTGCCAGCAGCGTAGCTACCCTAGAACAGAACACTGAAGCTTTCTTT. Protein: CASSVATLEQNTEAFF.